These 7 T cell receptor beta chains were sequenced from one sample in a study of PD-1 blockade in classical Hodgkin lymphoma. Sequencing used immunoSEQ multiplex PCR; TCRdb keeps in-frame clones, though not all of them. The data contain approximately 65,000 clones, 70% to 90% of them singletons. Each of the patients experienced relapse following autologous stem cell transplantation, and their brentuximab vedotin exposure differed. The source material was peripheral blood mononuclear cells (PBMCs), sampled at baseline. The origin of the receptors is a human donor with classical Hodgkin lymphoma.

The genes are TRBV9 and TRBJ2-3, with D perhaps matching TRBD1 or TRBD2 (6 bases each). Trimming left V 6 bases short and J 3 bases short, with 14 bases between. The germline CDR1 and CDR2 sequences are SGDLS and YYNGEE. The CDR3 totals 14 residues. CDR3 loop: CASTRGGPTDTQYF. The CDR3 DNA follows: TGTGCCAGCACTAGAGGGGGGCCAACAGATACGCAGTATTTT.

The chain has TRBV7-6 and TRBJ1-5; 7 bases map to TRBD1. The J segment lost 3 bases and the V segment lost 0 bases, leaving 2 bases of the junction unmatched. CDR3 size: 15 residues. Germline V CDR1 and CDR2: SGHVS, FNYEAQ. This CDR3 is CASSLARGNNQPQHF. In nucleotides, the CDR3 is TGTGCCAGCAGCTTAGCCAGGGGGAACAATCAGCCCCAGCATTTT. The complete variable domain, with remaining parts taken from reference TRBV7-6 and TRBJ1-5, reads GAGVSQSPRYKVTKRGQDVALRCDPISGHVSLYWYRQALGQGPEFLTYFNYEAQQDKSGLPNDRFSAERPEGSISTLTIQRTEQRDSAMYRCASSLARGNNQPQHFGDGTRLSIL.

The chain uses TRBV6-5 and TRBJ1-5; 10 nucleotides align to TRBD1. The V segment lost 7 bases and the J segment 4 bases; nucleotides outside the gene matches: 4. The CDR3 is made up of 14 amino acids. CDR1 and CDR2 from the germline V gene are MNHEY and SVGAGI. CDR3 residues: CASTGTGVNQPQHF. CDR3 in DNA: TGTGCCAGCACCGGGACAGGGGTAAATCAGCCCCAGCATTTT.

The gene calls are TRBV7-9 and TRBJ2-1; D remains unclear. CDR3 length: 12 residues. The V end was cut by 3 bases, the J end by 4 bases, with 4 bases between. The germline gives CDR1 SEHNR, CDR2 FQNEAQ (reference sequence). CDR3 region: CASSFGYNEQFF. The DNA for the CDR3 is TGTGCCAGCAGCTTCGGATACAATGAGCAGTTCTTC.

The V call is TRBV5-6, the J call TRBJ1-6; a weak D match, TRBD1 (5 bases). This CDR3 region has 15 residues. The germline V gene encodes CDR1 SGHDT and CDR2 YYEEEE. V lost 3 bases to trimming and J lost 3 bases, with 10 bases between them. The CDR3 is CASSSGTVYNSPLHF. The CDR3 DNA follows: TGTGCCAGCAGCTCCGGGACGGTCTATAATTCACCCCTCCACTTT.

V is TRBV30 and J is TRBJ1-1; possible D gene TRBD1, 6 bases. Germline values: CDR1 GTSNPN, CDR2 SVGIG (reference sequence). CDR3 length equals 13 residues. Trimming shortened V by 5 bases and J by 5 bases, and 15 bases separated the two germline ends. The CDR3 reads CAWAPGARTEAFF. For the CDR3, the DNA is TGTGCCTGGGCGCCAGGGGCGCGGACTGAAGCTTTCTTT.

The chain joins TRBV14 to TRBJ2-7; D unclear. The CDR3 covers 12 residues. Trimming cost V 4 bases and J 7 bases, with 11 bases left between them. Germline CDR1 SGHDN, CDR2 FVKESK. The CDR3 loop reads CASSLIFGEQYF. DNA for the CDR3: TGTGCCAGCAGCCTGATATTTGGAGAGCAGTACTTC.